Listed here is a single T cell receptor (beta chain). The data were obtained in a study of blood T cells in healthy people across ages. The authors ran a second PCR of about 6 to 11 cycles using a sample-barcoded 5' primer and a J-beta primer mix. Each TCR beta cDNA got a 12-nucleotide random molecular identifier. TCRdb reanalysed the 5' RACE reads using MiXCR and keeps one entry per CDR3 protein. The sample carries some 860,000 distinct CDR3 sequences, around three fifths recorded once. Germline V lookup: CDR1 SQVTM, CDR2 ANQGSEA. The V end lost 3 bases, the J end lost 6 bases, and 17 bases lay between the germline ends. The CDR3 has 14 residues.

The chain joins TRBV29-1 to TRBJ1-2; D call uncertain. Sequenced sample: blood. The TCR originated in a man aged 35-49 years in good health. DNA of the CDR3: TGCAGCGTTGACACTGGGGTGGGTTCACATGGCTACACCTTC. This codes for CSVDTGVGSHGYTF.